The sequence of this TCR beta chain was determined in a study of monozygotic twins with inflammatory bowel disease. Findings and caveats of the study: Especially with disease activity, IBD patients shared fewer clonotypes with others than healthy twins did.

A word on this clonotype: Its target is not known.

Following a re-call of the 5' RACE reads, TCRdb has one entry per CDR3 protein and lacks DNA. The sample table includes about 330,000 distinct CDR3 sequences. The specimen was blood. The receptor was derived from a human donor with ulcerative colitis or Crohn's disease, or a healthy co-twin of an affected twin (not recorded which).

This CDR3 reads CASSYWGGNSYEQYF. V usage is TRBV27 and J usage is TRBJ2-7; with no DNA, the TCRdb D assignment of TRBD1 cannot be verified. The germline CDR1 and CDR2 sequences are MNHEY and SMNVEV (reference sequence). The CDR3 covers 15 residues.